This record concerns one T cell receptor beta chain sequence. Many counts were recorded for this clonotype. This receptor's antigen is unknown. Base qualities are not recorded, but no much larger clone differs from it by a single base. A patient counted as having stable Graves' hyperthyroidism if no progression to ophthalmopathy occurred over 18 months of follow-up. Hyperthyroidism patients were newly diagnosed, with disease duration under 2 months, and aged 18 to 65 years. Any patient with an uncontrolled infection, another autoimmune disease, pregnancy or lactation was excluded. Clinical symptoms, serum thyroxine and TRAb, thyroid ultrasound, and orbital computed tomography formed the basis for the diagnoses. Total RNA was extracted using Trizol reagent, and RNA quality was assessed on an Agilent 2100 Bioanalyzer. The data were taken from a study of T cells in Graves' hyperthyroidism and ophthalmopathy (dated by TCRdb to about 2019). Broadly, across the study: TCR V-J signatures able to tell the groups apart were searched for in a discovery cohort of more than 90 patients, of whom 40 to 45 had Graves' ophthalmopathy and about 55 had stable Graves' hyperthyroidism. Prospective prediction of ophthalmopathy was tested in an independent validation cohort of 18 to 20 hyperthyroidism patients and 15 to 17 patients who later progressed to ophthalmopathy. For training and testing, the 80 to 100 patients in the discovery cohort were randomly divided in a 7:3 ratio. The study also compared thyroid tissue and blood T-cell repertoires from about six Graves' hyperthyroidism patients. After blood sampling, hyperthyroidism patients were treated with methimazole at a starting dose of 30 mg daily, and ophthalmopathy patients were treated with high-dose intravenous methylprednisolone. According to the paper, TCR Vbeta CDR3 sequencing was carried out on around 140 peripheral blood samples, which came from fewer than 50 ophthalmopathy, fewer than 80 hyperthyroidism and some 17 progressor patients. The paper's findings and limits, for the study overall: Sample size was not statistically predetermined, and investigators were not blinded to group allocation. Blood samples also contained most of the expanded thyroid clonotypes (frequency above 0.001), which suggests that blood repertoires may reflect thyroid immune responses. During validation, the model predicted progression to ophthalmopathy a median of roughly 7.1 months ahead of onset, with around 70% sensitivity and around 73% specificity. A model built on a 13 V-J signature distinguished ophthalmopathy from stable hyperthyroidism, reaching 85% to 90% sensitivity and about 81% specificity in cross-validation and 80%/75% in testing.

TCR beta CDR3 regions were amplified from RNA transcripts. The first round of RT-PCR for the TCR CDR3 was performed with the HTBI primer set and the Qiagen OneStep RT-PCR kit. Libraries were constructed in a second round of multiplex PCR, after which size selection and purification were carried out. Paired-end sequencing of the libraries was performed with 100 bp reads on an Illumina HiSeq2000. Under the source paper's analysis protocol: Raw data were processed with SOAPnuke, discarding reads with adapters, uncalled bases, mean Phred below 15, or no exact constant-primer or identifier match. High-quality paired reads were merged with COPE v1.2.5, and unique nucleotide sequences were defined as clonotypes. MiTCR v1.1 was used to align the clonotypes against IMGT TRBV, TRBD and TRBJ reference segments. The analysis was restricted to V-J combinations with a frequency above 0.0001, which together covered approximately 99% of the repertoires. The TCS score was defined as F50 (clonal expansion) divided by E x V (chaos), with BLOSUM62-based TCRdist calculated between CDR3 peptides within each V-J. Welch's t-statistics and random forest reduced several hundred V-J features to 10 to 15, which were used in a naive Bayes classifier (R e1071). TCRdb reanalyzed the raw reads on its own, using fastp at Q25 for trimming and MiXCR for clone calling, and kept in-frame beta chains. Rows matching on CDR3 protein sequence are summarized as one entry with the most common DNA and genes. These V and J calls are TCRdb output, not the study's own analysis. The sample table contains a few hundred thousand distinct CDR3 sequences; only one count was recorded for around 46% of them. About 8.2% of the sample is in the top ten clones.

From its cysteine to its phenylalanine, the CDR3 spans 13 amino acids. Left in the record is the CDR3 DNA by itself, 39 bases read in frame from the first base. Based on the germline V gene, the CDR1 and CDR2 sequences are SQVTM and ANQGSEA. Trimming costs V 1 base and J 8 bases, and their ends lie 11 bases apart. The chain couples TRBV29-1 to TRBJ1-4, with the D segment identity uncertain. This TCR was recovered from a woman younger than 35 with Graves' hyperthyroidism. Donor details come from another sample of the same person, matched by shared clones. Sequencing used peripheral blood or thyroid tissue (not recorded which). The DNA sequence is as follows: TGCAGCGTTGAAGTGTCAGGTAGCGAAAAACTGTTTTTT. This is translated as CSVEVSGSEKLFF.